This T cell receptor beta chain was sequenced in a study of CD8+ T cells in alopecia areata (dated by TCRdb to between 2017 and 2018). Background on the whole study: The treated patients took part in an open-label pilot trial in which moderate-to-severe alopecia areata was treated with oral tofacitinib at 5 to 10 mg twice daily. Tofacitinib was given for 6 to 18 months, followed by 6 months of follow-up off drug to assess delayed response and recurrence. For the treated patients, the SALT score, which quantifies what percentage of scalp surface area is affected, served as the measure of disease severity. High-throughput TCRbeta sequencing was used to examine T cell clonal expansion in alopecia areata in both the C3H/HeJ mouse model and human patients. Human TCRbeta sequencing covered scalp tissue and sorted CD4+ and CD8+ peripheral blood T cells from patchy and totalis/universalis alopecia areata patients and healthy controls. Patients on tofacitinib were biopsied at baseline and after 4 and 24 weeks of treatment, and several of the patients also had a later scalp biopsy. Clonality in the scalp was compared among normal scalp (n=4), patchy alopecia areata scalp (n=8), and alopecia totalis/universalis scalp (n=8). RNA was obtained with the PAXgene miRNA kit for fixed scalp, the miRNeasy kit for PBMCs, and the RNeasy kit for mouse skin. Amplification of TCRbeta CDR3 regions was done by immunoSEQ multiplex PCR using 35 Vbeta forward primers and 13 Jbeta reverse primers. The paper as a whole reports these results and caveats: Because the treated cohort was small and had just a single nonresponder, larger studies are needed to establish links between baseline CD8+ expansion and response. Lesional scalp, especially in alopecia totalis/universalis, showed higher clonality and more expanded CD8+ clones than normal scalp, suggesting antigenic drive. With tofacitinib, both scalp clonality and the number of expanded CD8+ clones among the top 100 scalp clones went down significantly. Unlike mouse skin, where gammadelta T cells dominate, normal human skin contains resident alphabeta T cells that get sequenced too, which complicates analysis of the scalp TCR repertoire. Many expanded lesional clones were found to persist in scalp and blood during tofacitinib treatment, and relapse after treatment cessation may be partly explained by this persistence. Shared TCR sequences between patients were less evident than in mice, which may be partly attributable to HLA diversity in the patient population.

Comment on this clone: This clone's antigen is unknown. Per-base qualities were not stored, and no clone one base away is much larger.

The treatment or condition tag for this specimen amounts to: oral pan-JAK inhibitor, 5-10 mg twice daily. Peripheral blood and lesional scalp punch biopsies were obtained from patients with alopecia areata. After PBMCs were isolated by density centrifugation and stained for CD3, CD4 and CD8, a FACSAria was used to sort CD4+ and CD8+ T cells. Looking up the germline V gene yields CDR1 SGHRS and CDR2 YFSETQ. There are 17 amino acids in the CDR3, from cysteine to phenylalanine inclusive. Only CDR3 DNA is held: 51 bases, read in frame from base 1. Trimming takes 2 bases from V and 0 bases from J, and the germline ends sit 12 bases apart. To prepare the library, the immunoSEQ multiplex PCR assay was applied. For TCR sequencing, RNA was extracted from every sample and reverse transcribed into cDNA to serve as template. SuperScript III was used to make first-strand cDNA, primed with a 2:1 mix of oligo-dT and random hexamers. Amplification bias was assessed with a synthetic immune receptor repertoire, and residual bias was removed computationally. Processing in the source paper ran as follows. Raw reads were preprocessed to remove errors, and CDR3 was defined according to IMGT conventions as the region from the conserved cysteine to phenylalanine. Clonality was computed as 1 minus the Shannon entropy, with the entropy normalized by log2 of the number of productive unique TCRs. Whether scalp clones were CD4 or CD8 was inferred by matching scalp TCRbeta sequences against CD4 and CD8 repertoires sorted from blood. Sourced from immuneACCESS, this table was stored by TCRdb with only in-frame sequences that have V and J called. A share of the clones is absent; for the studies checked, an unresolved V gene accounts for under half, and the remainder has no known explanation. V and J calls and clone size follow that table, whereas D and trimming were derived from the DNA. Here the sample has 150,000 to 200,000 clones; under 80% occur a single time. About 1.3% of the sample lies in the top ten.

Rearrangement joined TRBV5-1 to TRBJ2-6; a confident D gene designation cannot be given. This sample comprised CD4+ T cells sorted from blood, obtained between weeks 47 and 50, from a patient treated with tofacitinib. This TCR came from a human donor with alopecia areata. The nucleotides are TGCGCCAGCAGCTTCTCGACCAGCCGCTCTGGGGCCAACGTCCTGACTTTC. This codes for CASSFSTSRSGANVLTF.